The 2 T cell receptor beta chains below were found in one sample sequenced in a study of identical twins. TCRdb re-called the 5' RACE reads with MiXCR, one entry per CDR3 protein. The sample yields about 790,000 distinct CDR3 sequences, about 18% seen once. The data also belong to a second study, concerning T cells expressing NK-cell markers.

Sequencing input: PBMCs. These receptors were collected from a woman aged 18-30 years in good health.

This chain joins TRBV6-6 and TRBJ1-2, with D possibly TRBD1 on 5 matching bases. Germline values: CDR1 MNHNY, CDR2 SVGAGI (reference sequence). The CDR3 totals 13 residues. Trimming removed 2 bases at V and 8 bases at J, with 12 bases between. CDR3 in DNA: TGTGCCAGCAGTTACACGCCCCAGGGAGGCTACACCTTC. Translation gives CASSYTPQGGYTF.

The rearrangement links TRBV15 to TRBJ2-1; no firm D call. This CDR3 has 16 residues. The ends were cut back, 0 bases at V and 4 bases at J, with 13 bases in the middle. CDR1 is LNHNV and CDR2 is YYDKDF in the germline V gene (reference sequence). CDR3 DNA: TGTGCCACCAGCAGAGATCCCAGCGTTGGTTACAATGAGCAGTTCTTC. Translating it yields CATSRDPSVGYNEQFF.